This TCR beta chain is drawn from a study of identical twins. Study findings and constraints: Among monozygotic twins, out-of-frame TCR alpha sharing exceeded what models predicted. Twin-shared out-of-frame alpha sequences showed excess low generation probability.

From germline, CDR1 is MDHEN and CDR2 SYDVKM. The CDR3 extends over 18 amino acids. The J segment lost 2 bases and the V segment lost 3 bases, leaving 13 bases of the junction unmatched. No donor was unhealthy or non-Caucasian. MiXCR, applied by TCRdb to the 5' RACE reads, yields one record per CDR3 protein. The profile shows just under 650,000 distinct CDR3 sequences, just over 7% of them singletons. This clonotype was seen only a few times. Its target is not known. The data were also submitted as part of a second study, on yellow fever vaccine responses in identical twins.

The J gene is TRBJ1-2, the V gene TRBV28; 9 bases map to TRBD1. Sample: PBMCs. The receptor was isolated from a young woman in good health. CDR3 DNA: TGTGCCAGCAGTTTCGAGGGGGACAGGGCAGACGTAAACTATGGCTACACCTTC. Its translation: CASSFEGDRADVNYGYTF.